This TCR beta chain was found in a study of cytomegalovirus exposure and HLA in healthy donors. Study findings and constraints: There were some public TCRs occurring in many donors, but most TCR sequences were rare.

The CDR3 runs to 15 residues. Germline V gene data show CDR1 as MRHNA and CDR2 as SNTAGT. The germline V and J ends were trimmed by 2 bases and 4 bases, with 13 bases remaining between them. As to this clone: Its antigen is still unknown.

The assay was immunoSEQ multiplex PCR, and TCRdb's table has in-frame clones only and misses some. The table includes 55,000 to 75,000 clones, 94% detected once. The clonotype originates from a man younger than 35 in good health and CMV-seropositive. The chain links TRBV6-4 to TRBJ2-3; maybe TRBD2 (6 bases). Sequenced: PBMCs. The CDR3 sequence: CASSDGGGMADTQYF. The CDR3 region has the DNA TGTGCCAGCAGTGACGGAGGAGGGATGGCAGATACGCAGTATTTT.